This TCR beta chain was recovered during a study of cytomegalovirus exposure and HLA in healthy donors. The CDR3 is 15 residues long. Germline-derived CDR1 and CDR2 are WNHNN and SYGVQD (reference sequence). V shed 0 bases and J shed 5 bases, with 12 bases lying between them. Assay used: immunoSEQ multiplex PCR; TCRdb lists only in-frame clones, some missing. The sample holds 160,000 or so clones, more than 70% seen once. The sequence was collected from a man aged 18 to 29 in good health and CMV-seronegative. Sequencing was performed on PBMCs. The rearrangement links TRBV10-1 to TRBJ2-3; weak D call: TRBD2 (6 bases). Here the CDR3 reads CASSESFGGEDTQYF. Here the CDR3 DNA reads TGCGCCAGCAGTGAGTCATTCGGCGGGGAAGATACGCAGTATTTT.